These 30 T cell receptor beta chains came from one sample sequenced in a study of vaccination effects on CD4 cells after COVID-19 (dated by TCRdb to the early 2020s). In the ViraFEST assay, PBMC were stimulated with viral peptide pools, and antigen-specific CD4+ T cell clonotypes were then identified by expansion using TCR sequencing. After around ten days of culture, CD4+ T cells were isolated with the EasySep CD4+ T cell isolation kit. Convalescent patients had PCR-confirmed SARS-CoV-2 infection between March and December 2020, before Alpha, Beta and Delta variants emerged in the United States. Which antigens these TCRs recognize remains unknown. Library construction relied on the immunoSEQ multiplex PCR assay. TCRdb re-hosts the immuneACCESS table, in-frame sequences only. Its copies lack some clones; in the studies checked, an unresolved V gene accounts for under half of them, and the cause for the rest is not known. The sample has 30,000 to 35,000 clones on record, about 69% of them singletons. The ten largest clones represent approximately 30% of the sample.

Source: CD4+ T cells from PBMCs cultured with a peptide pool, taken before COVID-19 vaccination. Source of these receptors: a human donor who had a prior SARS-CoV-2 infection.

Here the CDR3 reads CASSQKTYPNSPLHF. CDR3 coding DNA: TGTGCCAGCAGCCAAAAGACATATCCTAATTCACCCCTCCACTTT. The V and J genes are TRBV3-1 (or the pseudogene TRBV3-2) and TRBJ1-6; D is unresolved. The germline gives CDR1 LGHDT, CDR2 YNNKEL (reference sequence). Trimming took off 2 bases at V and 6 bases at J, with 11 bases between the two ends. The CDR3 consists of 15 residues.

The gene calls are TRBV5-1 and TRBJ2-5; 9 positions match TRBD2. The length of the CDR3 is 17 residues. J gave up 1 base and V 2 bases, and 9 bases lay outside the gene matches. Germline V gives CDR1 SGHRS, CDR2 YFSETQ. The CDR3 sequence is CASSFPPRGGPQETQYF. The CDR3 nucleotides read TGCGCCAGCAGCTTCCCCCCGCGGGGGGGCCCCCAAGAGACCCAGTACTTC.

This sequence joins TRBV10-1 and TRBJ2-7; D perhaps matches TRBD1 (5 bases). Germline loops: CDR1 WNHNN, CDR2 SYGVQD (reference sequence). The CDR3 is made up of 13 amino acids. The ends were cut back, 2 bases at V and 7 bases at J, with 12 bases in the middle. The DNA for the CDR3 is TGCGCCAGCAGTGAGGACAGACCCCTGGAGCAGTACTTC. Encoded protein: CASSEDRPLEQYF.

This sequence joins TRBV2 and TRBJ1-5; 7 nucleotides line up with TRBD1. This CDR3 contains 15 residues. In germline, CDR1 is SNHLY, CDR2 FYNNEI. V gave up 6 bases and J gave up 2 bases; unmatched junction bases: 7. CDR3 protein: CASRWGRGGNQPQHF. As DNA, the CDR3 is TGTGCCAGCAGATGGGGCAGGGGGGGCAATCAGCCCCAGCATTTT.

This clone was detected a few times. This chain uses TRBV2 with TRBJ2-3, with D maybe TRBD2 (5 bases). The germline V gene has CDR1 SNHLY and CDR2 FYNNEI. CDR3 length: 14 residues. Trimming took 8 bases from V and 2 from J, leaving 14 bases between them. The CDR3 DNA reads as TGTGCCAGCCTCGAACGGGGATTCACAGATACGCAGTATTTT. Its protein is CASLERGFTDTQYF.

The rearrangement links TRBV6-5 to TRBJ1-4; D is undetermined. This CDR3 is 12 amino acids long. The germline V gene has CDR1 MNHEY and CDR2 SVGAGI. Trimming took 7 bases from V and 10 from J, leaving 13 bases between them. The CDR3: CASTDRHAKLFF. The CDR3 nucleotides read TGTGCCAGCACCGATAGACATGCAAAACTGTTTTTT.

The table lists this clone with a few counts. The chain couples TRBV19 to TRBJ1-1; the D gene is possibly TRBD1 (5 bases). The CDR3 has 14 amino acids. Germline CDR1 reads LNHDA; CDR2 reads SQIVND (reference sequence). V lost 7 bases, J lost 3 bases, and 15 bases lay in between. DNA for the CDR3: TGTGCCAGTACCAAACAGTGGGACGACACTGAAGCTTTCTTT. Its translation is CASTKQWDDTEAFF.

The CDR3 here is CASMRGRGDQETQYF. CDR3 sequence (DNA): TGTGCCAGCATGCGTGGGCGGGGGGACCAAGAGACCCAGTACTTC. This chain links TRBV2 with TRBJ2-5; TRBD2 matches 8 bases. Germline lookup yields CDR1 SNHLY and CDR2 FYNNEI. The CDR3 loop spans 15 amino acids. Germline trimming cut 7 bases from V and 0 bases from J; bases unmatched to any gene: 7. Variable domain in full (rest from reference TRBV2 and TRBJ2-5): EPEVTQTPSHQVTQMGQEVILRCVPISNHLYFYWYRQILGQKVEFLVSFYNNEISEKSEIFDDQFSVERPDGSNFTLKIRSTKLEDSAMYFCASMRGRGDQETQYFGPGTRLLVL.

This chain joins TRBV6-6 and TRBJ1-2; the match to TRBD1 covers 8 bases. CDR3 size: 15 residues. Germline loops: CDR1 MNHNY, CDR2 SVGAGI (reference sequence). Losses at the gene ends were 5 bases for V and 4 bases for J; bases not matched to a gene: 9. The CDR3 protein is CASSPIGQGSYGYTF. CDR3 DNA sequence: TGTGCCAGCAGTCCCATCGGACAGGGCAGCTATGGCTACACCTTC.

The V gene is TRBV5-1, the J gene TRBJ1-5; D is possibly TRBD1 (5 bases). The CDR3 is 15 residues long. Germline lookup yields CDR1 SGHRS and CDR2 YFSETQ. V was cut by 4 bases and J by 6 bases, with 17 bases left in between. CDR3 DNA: TGCGCCAGCAGCCAGAGACCCGGGGGAGGTCAGCCCCAGCATTTT. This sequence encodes CASSQRPGGGQPQHF.

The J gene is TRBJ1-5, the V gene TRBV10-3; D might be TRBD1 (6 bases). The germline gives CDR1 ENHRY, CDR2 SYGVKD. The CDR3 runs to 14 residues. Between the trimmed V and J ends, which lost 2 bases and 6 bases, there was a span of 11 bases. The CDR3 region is CAISERQGSQPQHF. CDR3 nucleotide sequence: TGTGCCATCAGTGAGCGGCAGGGGAGTCAGCCCCAGCATTTT.

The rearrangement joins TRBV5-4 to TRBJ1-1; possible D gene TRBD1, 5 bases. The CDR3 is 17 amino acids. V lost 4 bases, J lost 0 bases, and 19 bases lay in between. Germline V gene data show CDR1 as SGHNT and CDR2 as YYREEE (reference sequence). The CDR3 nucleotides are TGTGCCAGCAGCCGGGACTCTATGACGAGATTGAACACTGAAGCTTTCTTT. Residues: CASSRDSMTRLNTEAFF.

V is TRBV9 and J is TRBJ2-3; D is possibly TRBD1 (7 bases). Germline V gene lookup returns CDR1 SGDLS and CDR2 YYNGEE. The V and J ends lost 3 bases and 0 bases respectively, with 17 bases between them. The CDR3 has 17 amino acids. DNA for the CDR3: TGTGCCAGCAGCGAGGGGGGATGGGGACAGAGCACAGATACGCAGTATTTT. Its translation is CASSEGGWGQSTDTQYF.

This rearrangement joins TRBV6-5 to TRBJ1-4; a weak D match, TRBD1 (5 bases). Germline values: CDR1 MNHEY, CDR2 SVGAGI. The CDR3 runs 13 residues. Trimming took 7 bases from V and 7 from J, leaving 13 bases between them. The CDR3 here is CASMRGVGEKLFF. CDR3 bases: TGTGCCAGCATGCGGGGGGTCGGTGAAAAACTGTTTTTT.

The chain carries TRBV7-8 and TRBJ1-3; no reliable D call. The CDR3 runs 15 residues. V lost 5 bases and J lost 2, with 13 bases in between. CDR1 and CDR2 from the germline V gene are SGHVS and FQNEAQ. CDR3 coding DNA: TGTGCCAGCAGCGCATTGGGAACACCTGGAAACACCATATATTTT. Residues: CASSALGTPGNTIYF.

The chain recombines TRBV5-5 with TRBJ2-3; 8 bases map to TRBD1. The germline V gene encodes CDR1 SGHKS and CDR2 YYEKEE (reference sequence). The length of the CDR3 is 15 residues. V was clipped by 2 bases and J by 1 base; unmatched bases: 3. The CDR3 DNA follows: TGTGCCAGCAGCTTTCAGGGGGCAGGCACAGATACGCAGTATTTT. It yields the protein CASSFQGAGTDTQYF.

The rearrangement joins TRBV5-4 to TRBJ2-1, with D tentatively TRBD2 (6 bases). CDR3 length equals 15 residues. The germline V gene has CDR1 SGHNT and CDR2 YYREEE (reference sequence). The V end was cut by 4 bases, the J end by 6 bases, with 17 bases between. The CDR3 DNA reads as TGTGCCAGCAGCACCACGACCCTAGCGAGCAATGAGCAGTTCTTC. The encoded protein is CASSTTTLASNEQFF.

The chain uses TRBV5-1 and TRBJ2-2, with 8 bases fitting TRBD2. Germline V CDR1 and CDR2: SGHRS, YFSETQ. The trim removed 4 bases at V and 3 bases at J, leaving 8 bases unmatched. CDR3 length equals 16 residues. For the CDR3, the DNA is TGCGCCAGCAGCCGACGGACTAGCTTGGACACCGGGGAGCTGTTTTTT. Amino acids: CASSRRTSLDTGELFF.

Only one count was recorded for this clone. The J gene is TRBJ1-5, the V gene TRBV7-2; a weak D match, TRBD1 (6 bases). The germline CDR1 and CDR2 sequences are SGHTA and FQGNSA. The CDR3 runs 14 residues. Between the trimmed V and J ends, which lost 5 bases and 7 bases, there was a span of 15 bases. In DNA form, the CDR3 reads TGTGCCAGCAGCCCGACAGGTTCTGGACAGCCCCAGCATTTT. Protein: CASSPTGSGQPQHF. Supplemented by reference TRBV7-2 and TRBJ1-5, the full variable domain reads GAGVSQSPSNKVTEKGKDVELRCDPISGHTALYWYRQSLGQGLEFLIYFQGNSAPDKSGLPSDRFSAERTGGSVSTLTIQRTQQEDSAVYLCASSPTGSGQPQHFGDGTRLSIL.

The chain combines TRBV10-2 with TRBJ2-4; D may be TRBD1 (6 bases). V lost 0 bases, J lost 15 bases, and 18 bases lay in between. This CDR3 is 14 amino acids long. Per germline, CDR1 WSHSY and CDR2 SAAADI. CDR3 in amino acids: CASSESGGNWGPYF. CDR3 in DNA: TGCGCCAGCAGTGAGTCTGGCGGAAACTGGGGGCCGTACTTC.

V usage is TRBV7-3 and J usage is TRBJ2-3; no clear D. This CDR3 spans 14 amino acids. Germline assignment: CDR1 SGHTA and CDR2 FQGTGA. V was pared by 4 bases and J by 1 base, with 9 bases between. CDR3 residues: CASSSTARTDTQYF. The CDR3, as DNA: TGTGCCAGCAGCTCCACCGCACGCACAGATACGCAGTATTTT.

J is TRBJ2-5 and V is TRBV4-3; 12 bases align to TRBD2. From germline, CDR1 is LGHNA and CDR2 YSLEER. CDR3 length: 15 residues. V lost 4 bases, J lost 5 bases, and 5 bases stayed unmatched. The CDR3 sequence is CASSRLAGAVETQYF. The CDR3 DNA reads TGCGCCAGCAGCCGACTAGCGGGAGCGGTGGAGACCCAGTACTTC.

The CDR3 region has the DNA TGTGCCAGCAGCTTCGATCGGGACATTGGACTCTCTGGGGCCAACGTCCTGACTTTC. Its translation: CASSFDRDIGLSGANVLTF. V usage is TRBV7-3 and J usage is TRBJ2-6; D is perhaps TRBD1 (6 bases). The length of the CDR3 is 19 residues. The ends were cut back, 3 bases at V and 0 bases at J, with 18 bases in the middle. Germline-derived CDR1 and CDR2 are SGHTA and FQGTGA.

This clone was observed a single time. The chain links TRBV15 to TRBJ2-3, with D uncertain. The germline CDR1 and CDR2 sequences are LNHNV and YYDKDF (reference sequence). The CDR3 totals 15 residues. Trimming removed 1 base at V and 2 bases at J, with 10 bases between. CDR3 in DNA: TGTGCCACCAGCAGAGGAGGCGGTGTCACAGATACGCAGTATTTT. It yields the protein CATSRGGGVTDTQYF.

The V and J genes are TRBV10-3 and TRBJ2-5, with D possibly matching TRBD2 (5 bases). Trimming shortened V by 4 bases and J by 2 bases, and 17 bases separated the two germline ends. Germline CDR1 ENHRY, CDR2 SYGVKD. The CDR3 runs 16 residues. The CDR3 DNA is TGTGCCATCAGTGGAGGGTTGGGTTCCCAACAAGAGACCCAGTACTTC. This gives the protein CAISGGLGSQQETQYF.

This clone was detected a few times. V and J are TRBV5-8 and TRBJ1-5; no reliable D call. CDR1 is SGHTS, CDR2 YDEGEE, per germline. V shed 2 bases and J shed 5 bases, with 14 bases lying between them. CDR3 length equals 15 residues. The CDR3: CASSFFGREDQPQHF. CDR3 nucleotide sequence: TGTGCCAGCAGCTTTTTCGGACGGGAAGATCAGCCCCAGCATTTT.

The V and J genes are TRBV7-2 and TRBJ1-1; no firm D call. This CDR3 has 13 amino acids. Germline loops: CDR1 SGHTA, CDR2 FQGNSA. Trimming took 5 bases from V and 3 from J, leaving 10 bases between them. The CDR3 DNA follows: TGTGCCAGCAGCCCTAGACGGTACACTGAAGCTTTCTTT. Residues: CASSPRRYTEAFF.

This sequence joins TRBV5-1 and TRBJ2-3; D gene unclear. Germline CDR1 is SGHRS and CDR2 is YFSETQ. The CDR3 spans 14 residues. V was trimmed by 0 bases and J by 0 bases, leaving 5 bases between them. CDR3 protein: CASSLAGSTDTQYF. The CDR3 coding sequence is TGCGCCAGCAGCTTGGCCGGGAGCACAGATACGCAGTATTTT.

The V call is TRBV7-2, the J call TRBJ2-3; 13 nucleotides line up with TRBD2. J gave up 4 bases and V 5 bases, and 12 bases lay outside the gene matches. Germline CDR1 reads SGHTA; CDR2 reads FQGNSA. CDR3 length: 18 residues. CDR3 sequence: CASSKTSGGDLVADTQYF. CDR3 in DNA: TGTGCCAGCAGCAAAACTAGCGGGGGGGATCTAGTCGCAGATACGCAGTATTTT.

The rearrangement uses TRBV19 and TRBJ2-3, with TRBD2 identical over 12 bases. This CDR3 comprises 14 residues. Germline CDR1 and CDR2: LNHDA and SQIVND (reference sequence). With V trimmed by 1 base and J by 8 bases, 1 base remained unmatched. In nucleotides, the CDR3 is TGTGCCAGTAGTATAGGACTAGCGGGGGTTACGCAGTATTTT. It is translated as CASSIGLAGVTQYF.